This T cell receptor beta chain was identified in a study of T cell responses to AZD1222 COVID-19 vaccine. Concerning this clone itself: Antigen unknown.

With 3 bases removed from V and 7 bases from J, the gap between germline ends came to 13 bases. The CDR3 sequence is 14 residues long. CDR1 and CDR2 (germline): LNHDA, SQIVND (reference sequence). TCRdb's copy holds only in-frame clones and misses some; the assay was immunoSEQ multiplex PCR. The sample records fewer than 120,000 clones, around 90% being singletons. Whole-study findings and limits: Donors were largely white British and mainly female; clonal diversity was possibly underestimated.

J is TRBJ1-5 and V is TRBV19; D is undetermined. The source is an adult in good health. The source material was peripheral blood, sampled on day 0 of AZD1222 vaccination. The CDR3 here is CASSILGLEQPQHF. For the CDR3, the DNA is TGTGCCAGTAGTATTTTGGGGTTGGAGCAGCCCCAGCATTTT.